This TCR beta chain was found in a study of blood T cell repertoires in COVID-19. Study-level background: From the United States, Italy and Spain came samples of acute and convalescent COVID-19. T cells, B-cell-depleted T cells, or PBMCs supplied cDNA or gDNA.

As handled by the study authors: The assay estimated nucleated cells by amplifying reference gene primers. Sequenced by immunoSEQ multiplex PCR; TCRdb stores in-frame clones only, minus some. That table is the source of V, J and clone size, and D and trimming were worked out from the DNA. Of roughly 180,000 clones listed, 60% to 85% are singletons. The germline CDR1 and CDR2 sequences are SQVTM and ANQGSEA. CDR3 size: 14 residues. The ends lost 2 bases at V and 5 bases at J; junction bases unmatched: 4. This receptor was identified in a woman aged 45-60 years with active or convalescent COVID-19. Sequencing was performed on peripheral blood. The rearrangement joins TRBV29-1 to TRBJ2-3; 10 bases are shared with TRBD2. This CDR3 reads CSVEIAGGGDTQYF. For the CDR3, the DNA is TGCAGCGTTGAAATAGCGGGGGGTGGAGATACGCAGTATTTT.